The clone carrying this T cell receptor (beta chain) has more than one count but fewer than ten. The sample is drawn from a study of neurological immune-mediated disorders. The CDR3 covers 10 residues. The germline V gene encodes CDR1 LNHDA and CDR2 SQIVND (reference sequence). The V end lost 8 bases, the J end lost 3 bases, and 4 bases lay between the germline ends. The cDNA was synthesized by 5'RACE incorporating 10-nucleotide random UMIs. Each CDR3 protein gets one entry after TCRdb re-called the 5' RACE reads with MiXCR. The sample records some 71,000 distinct CDR3 sequences, roughly a tenth being singletons. Time point: longitudinal time-point 1 (baseline).

The clonotype was recovered from a man aged 25 to 40 in good health. This sequence joins TRBV19 and TRBJ1-1, with unresolved D. The material sequenced was PBMCs. CDR3 in DNA: TGTGCCAGTGGTTACACTGAAGCTTTCTTT. It is translated as CASGYTEAFF.